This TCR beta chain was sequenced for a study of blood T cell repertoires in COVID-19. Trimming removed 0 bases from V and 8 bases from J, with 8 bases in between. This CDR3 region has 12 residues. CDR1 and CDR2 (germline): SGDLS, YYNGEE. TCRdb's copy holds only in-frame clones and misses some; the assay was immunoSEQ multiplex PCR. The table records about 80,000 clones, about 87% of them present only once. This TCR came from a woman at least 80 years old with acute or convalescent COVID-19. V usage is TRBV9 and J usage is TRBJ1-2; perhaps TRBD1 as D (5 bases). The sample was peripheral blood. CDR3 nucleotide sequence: TGTGCCAGCAGCGTAGTAGGGGCGGGCTACACCTTC. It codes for CASSVVGAGYTF.